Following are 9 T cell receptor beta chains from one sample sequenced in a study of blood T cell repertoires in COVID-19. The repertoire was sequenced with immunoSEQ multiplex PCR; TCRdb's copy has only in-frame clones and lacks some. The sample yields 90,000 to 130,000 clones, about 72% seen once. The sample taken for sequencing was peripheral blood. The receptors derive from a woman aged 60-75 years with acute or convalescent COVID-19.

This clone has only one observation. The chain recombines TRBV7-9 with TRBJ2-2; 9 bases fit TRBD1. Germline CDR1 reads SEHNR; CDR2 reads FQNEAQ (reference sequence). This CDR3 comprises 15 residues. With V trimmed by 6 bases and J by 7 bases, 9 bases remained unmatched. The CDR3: CASRKTGGAHGELFF. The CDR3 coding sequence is TGTGCCAGCAGAAAGACAGGGGGTGCCCACGGGGAGCTGTTTTTT.

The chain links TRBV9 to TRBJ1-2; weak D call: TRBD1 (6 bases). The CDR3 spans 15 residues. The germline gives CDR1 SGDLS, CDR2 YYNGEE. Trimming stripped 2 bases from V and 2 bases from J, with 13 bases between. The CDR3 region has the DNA TGTGCCAGCAGCGTTGGACAGACTCTAAACTATGGCTACACCTTC. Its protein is CASSVGQTLNYGYTF.

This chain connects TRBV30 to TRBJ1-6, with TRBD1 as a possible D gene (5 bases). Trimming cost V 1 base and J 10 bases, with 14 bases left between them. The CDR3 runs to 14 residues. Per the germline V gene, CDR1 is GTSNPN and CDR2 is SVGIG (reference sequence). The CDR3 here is CAWSEEGRGSPLHF. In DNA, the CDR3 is TGTGCCTGGAGTGAGGAGGGGCGGGGATCACCCCTCCACTTT.

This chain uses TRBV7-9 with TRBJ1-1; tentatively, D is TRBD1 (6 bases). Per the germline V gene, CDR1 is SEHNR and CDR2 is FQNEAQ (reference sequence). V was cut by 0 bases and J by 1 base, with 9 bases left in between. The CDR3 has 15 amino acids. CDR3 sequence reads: CASSLAGTKNTEAFF. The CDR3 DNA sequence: TGTGCCAGCAGCTTAGCGGGGACAAAGAACACTGAAGCTTTCTTT.

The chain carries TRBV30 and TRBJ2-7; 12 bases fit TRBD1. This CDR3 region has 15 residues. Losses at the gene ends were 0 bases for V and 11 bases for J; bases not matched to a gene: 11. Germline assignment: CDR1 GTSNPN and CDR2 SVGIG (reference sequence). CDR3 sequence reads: CAWSVGGRGQGAEYF. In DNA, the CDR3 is TGTGCCTGGAGTGTAGGCGGGAGGGGACAGGGGGCAGAGTACTTC.

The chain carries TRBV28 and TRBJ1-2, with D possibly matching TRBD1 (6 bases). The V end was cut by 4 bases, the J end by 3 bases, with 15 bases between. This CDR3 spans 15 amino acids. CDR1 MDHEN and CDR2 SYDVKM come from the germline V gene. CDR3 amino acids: CASSSAGGAYYGYTF. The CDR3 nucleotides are TGTGCCAGCAGTTCGGCGGGGGGGGCTTACTATGGCTACACCTTC.

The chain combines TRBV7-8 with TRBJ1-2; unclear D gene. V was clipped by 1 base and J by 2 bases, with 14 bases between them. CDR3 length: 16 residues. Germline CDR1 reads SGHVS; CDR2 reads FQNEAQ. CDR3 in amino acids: CASSLGLVGGNYGYTF. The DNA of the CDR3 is TGTGCCAGCAGCTTAGGCTTAGTCGGCGGGAACTATGGCTACACCTTC.

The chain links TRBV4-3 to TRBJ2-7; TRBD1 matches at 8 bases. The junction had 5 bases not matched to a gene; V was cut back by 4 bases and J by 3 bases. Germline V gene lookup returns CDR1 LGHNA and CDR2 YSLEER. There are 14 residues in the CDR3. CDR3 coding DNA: TGCGCCAGCAGCCTAGACGGACAGGGCTACGAGCAGTACTTC. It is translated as CASSLDGQGYEQYF.

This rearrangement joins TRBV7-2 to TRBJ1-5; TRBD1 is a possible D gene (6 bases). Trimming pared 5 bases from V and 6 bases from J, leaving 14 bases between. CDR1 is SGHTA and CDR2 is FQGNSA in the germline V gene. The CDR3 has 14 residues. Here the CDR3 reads CASSPRTVTQPQHF. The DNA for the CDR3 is TGTGCCAGCAGCCCTCGGACAGTGACTCAGCCCCAGCATTTT.